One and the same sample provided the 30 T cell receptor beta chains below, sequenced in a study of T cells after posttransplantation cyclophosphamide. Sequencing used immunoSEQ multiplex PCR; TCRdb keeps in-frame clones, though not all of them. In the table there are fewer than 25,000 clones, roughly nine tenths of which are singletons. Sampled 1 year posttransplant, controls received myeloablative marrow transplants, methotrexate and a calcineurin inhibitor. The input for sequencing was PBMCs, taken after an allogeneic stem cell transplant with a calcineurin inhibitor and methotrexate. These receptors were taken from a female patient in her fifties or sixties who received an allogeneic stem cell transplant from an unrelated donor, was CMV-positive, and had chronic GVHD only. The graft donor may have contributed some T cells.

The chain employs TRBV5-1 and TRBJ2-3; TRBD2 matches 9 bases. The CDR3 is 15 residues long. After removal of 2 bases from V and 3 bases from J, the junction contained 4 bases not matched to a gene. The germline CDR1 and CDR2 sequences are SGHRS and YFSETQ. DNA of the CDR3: TGCGCCAGCAGCTTAATTAGCGGGAGAACAGATACGCAGTATTTT. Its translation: CASSLISGRTDTQYF.

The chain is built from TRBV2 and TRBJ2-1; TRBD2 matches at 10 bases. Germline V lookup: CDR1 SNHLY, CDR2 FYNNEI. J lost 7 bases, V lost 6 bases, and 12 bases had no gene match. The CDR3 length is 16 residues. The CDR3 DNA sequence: TGTGCCAGCAGGGTTCTAGCGGGAGAGGGCCCTAATGAGCAGTTCTTC. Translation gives CASRVLAGEGPNEQFF. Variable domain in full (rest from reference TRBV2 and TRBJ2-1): EPEVTQTPSHQVTQMGQEVILRCVPISNHLYFYWYRQILGQKVEFLVSFYNNEISEKSEIFDDQFSVERPDGSNFTLKIRSTKLEDSAMYFCASRVLAGEGPNEQFFGPGTRLTVL.

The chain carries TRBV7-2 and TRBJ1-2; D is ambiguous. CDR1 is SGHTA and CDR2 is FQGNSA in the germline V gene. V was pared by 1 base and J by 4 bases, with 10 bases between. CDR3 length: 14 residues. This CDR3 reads CASSLVAGSYGYTF. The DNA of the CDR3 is TGTGCCAGCAGCTTAGTTGCAGGAAGCTATGGCTACACCTTC.

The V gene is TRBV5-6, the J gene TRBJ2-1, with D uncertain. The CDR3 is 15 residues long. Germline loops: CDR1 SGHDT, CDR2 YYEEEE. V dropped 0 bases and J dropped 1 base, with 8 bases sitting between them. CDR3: CASSLVRLSYNEQFF. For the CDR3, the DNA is TGTGCCAGCAGCTTGGTGCGCCTATCCTACAATGAGCAGTTCTTC.

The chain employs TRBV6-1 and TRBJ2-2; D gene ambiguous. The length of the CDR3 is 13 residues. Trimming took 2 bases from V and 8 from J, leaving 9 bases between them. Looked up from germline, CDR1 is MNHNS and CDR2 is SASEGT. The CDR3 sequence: CASSEFVKGELFF. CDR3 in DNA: TGTGCCAGCAGTGAATTTGTTAAAGGGGAGCTGTTTTTT.

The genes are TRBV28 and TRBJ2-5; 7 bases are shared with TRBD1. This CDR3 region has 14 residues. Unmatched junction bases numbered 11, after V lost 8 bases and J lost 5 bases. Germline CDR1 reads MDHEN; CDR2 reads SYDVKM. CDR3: CASGIQGIGETQYF. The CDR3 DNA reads TGTGCCAGCGGCATACAGGGGATAGGGGAGACCCAGTACTTC.

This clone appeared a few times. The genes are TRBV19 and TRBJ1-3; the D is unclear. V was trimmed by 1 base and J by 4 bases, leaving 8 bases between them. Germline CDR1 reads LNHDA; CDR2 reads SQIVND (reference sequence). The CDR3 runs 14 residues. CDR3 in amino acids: CASSIGPPGNTIYF. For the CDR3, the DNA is TGTGCCAGTAGTATAGGGCCGCCCGGAAACACCATATATTTT. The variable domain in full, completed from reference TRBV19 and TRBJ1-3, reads DGGITQSPKYLFRKEGQNVTLSCEQNLNHDAMYWYRQDPGQGLRLIYYSQIVNDFQKGDIAEGYSVSREKKESFPLTVTSAQKNPTAFYLCASSIGPPGNTIYFGEGSWLTVV.

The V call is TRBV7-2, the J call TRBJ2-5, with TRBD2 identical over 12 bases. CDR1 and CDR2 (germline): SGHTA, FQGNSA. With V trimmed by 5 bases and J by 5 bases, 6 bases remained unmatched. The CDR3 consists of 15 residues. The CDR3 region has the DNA TGTGCCAGCAGCAAAGGGACTAGCGGGTTGGAGACCCAGTACTTC. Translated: CASSKGTSGLETQYF.

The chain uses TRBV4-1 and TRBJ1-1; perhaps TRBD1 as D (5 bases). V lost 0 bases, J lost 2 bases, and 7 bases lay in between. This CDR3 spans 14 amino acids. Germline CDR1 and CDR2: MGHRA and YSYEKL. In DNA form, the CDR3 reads TGCGCCAGCAGCCAAGAAGGGGTTAACACTGAAGCTTTCTTT. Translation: CASSQEGVNTEAFF.

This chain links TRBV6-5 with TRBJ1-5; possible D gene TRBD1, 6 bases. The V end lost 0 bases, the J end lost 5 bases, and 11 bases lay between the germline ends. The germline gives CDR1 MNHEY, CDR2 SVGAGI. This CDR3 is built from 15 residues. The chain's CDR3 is CASSYSRTADQPQHF. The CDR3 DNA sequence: TGTGCCAGCAGTTACTCCCGGACAGCTGATCAGCCCCAGCATTTT.

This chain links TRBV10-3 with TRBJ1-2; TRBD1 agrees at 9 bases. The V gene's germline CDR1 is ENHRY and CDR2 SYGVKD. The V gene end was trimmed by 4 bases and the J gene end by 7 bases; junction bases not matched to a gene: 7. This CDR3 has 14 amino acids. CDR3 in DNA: TGTGCCATCAGTGGGGACAGGGTTTTCGTTGGCTACACCTTC. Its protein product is CAISGDRVFVGYTF.

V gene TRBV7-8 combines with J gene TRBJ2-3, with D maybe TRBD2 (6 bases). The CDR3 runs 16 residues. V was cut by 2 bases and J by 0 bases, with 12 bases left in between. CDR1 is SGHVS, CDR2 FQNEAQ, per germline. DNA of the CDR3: TGTGCCAGCAGCTTATGGGGGGTGGGGAGCACAGATACGCAGTATTTT. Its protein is CASSLWGVGSTDTQYF.

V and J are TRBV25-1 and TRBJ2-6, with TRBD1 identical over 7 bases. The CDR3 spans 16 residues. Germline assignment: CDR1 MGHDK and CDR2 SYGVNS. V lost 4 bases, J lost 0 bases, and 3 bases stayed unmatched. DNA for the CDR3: TGTGCCAGCAGTGGGGACAGATTCTCTGGGGCCAACGTCCTGACTTTC. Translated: CASSGDRFSGANVLTF.

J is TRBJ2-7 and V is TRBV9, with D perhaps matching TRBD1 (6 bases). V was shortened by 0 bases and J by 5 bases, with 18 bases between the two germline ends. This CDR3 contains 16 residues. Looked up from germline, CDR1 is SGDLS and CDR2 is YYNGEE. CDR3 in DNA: TGTGCCAGCAGCGTAGTGGGGACATCCGCGAGCGACGAGCAGTACTTC. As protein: CASSVVGTSASDEQYF.

CDR3 in amino acids: CASSLAGEDEQYF. The DNA for the CDR3 is TGTGCCAGCAGCCTCGCCGGGGAGGACGAGCAGTACTTC. This chain links TRBV28 with TRBJ2-5, with a tentative D call TRBD2 (6 bases). The J call may be in error: the DNA end matches TRBJ2-7 better. The V gene's germline CDR1 is MDHEN and CDR2 SYDVKM. This CDR3 spans 13 amino acids.

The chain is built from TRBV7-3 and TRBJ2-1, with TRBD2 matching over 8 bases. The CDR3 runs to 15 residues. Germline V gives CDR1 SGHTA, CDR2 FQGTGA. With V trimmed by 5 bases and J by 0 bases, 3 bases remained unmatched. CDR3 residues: CASSASGYSYNEQFF. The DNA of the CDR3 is TGTGCCAGCAGCGCTAGCGGGTACTCCTACAATGAGCAGTTCTTC.

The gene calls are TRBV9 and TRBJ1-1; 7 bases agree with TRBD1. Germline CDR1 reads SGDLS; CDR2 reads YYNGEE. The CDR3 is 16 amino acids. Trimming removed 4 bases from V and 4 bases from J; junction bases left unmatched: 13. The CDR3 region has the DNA TGTGCCAGCAGCCCGGGGACAGTGAGTGGGGGCACTGAAGCTTTCTTT. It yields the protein CASSPGTVSGGTEAFF.

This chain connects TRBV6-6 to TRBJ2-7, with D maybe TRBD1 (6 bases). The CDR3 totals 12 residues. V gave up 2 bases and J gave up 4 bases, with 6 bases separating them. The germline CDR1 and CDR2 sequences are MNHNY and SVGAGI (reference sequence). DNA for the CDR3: TGTGCCAGCAGTTACGGACAGTACGAGCAGTACTTC. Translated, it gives CASSYGQYEQYF.

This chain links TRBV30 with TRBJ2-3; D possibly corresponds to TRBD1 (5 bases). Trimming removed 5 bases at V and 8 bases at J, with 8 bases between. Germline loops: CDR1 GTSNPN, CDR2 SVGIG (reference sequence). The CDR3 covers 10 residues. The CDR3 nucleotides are TGTGCCTGGGGACAAATTACGCAGTATTTT. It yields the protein CAWGQITQYF.

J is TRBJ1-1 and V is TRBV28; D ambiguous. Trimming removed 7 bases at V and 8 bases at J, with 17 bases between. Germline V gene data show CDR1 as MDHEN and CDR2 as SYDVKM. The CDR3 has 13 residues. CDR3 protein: CASTPGMGGEAFF. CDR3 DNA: TGTGCCAGCACCCCGGGGATGGGTGGCGAAGCTTTCTTT.

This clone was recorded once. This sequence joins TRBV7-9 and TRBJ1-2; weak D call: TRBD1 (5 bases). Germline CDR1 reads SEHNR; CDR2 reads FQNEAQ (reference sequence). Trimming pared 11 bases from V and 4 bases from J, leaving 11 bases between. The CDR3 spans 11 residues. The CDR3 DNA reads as TGTGCCGTACAGGATCGCTATGGCTACACCTTC. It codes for CAVQDRYGYTF.

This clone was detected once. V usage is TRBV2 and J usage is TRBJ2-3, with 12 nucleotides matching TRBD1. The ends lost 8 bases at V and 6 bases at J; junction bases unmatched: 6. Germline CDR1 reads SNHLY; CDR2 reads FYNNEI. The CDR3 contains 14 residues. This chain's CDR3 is CASFRDRGRDTQYF. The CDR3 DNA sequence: TGTGCCAGCTTCCGGGACAGGGGGCGCGATACGCAGTATTTT.

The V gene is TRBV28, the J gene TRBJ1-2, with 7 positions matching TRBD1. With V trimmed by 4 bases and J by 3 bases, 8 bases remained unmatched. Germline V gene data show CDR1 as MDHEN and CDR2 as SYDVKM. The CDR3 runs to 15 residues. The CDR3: CASSSQGSGDYGYTF. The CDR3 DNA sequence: TGTGCCAGCAGTTCACAGGGGTCAGGGGACTATGGCTACACCTTC.

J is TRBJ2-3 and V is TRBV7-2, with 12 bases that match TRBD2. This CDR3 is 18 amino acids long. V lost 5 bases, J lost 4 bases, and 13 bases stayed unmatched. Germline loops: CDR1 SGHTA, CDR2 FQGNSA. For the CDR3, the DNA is TGTGCCAGCAGCCCCCGAGCTAGCGGGAGGGCCTTACCAGATACGCAGTATTTT. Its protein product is CASSPRASGRALPDTQYF.

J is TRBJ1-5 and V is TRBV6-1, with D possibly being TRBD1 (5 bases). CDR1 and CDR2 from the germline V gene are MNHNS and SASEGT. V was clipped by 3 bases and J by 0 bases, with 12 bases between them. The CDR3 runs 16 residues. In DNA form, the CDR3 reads TGTGCCAGCAGTGAGGGGGGGACGGATAGCAATCAGCCCCAGCATTTT. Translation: CASSEGGTDSNQPQHF.

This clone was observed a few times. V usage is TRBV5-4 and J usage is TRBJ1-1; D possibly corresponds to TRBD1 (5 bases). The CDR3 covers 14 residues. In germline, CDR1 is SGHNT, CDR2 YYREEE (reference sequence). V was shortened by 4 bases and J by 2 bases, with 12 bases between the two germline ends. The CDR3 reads CASSRGGTNTEAFF. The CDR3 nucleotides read TGTGCCAGCAGCAGGGGAGGTACTAACACTGAAGCTTTCTTT. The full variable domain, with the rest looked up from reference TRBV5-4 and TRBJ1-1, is ETGVTQSPTHLIKTRGQQVTLRCSSQSGHNTVSWYQQALGQGPQFIFQYYREEENGRGNFPPRFSGLQFPNYSSELNVNALELDDSALYLCASSRGGTNTEAFFGQGTRLTVV.

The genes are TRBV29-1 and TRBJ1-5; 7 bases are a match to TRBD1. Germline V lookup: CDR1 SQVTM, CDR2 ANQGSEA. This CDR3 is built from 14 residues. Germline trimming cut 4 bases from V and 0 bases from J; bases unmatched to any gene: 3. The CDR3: CSVVTGISNQPQHF. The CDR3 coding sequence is TGCAGCGTTGTGACAGGGATTAGCAATCAGCCCCAGCATTTT.

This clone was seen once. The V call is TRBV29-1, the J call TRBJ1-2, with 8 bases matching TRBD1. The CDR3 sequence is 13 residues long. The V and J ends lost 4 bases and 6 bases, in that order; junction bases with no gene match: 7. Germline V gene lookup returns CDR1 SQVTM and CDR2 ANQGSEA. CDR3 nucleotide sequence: TGCAGCGTTGCCTTCAGGGGGCTTAATGGCTACACCTTC. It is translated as CSVAFRGLNGYTF. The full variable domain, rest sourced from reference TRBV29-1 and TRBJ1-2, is SAVISQKPSRDICQRGTSLTIQCQVDSQVTMMFWYRQQPGQSLTLIATANQGSEATYESGFVIDKFPISRPNLTFSTLTVSNMSPEDSSIYLCSVAFRGLNGYTFGSGTRLTVV.

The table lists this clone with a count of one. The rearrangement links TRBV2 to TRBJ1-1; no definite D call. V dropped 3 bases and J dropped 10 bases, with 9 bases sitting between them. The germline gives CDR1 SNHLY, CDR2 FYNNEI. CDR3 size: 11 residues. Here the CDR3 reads CASSDVSPAFF. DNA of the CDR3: TGTGCCAGCAGTGACGTAAGCCCAGCTTTCTTT.

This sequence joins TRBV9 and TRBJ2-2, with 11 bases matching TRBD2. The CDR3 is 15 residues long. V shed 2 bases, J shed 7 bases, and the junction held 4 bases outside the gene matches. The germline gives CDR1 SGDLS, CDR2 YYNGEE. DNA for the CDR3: TGTGCCAGCAGCGTGGGGACTAGCGGTATCGGGGAGCTGTTTTTT. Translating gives CASSVGTSGIGELFF. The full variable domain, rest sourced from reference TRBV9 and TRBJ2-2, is DSGVTQTPKHLITATGQRVTLRCSPRSGDLSVYWYQQSLDQGLQFLIQYYNGEERAKGNILERFSAQQFPDLHSELNLSSLELGDSALYFCASSVGTSGIGELFFGEGSRLTVL.